Sequencing of this TCR beta chain was carried out in a study of monozygotic twins with inflammatory bowel disease. General observations from the study: For IBD patients, clonotypes shared with others were fewer than for healthy twins, especially with disease activity. TCRbeta inverse Simpson diversity was decreased in IBD patients versus healthy co-twins.

CDR1 is DFQATT, CDR2 SNEGSKA, per germline (reference sequence). CDR3 size: 13 residues. On this clonotype: Its antigen is still unknown.

Each TCR library used 3500 ng of total RNA. Two rounds of nested PCR, of 16 and 9 cycles, were run on TCRalpha and TCRbeta cDNA. TCRdb reprocessed the 5' RACE reads and keeps a single row for each CDR3 protein, giving no DNA. The sample holds around 150,000 distinct CDR3 sequences. The receptor was derived from a human donor with ulcerative colitis or Crohn's disease, or a healthy co-twin of an affected twin (not recorded which). The specimen was blood. The rearrangement joins TRBV20-1 to TRBJ2-5; TCRdb picks TRBD1, but there is no DNA to check that call. The CDR3 region is CSSLGGGQETQYF.